The 9 T cell receptor beta chains listed next were all sequenced from one sample in a study of blood T cell repertoires in COVID-19. Using immunoSEQ multiplex PCR, the repertoire was profiled, and TCRdb retains in-frame clones only, with some absent. The sample lists around 150,000 clones, over 80% occurring once. Sequenced input: peripheral blood. Every receptor here comes from a woman aged 50 to 60 with acute or convalescent COVID-19.

The V and J genes are TRBV7-2 and TRBJ1-2; possible D gene TRBD1, 5 bases. Trimming stripped 8 bases from V and 7 bases from J, with 17 bases between. The germline gives CDR1 SGHTA, CDR2 FQGNSA. CDR3 length: 13 amino acids. CDR3 region: CASDFVGGFGYTF. The DNA of the CDR3 is TGTGCCAGCGACTTCGTCGGGGGATTTGGCTACACCTTC.

This chain joins TRBV19 and TRBJ1-5; 9 bases line up with TRBD1. Looked up from germline, CDR1 is LNHDA and CDR2 is SQIVND (reference sequence). The CDR3 contains 15 residues. The V gene end was trimmed by 10 bases and the J gene end by 4 bases; junction bases not matched to a gene: 11. The CDR3 nucleotides read TGTGCCACTTCAACGGGGACAGGGAGAAATCAGCCCCAGCATTTT. Encoded protein: CATSTGTGRNQPQHF.

The V and J genes are TRBV6-1 and TRBJ2-7; 11 bases agree with TRBD1. Unmatched junction bases numbered 5, after V lost 1 base and J lost 3 bases. From germline, CDR1 is MNHNS and CDR2 SASEGT. CDR3 length equals 16 residues. Here the CDR3 reads CASSEVGGTGGYEQYF. CDR3 in DNA: TGTGCCAGCAGTGAAGTGGGAGGGACAGGGGGCTACGAGCAGTACTTC.

This clone occurred once. V gene TRBV7-8 combines with J gene TRBJ1-2; 10 bases fit TRBD1. The V and J ends lost 5 bases and 4 bases, in that order; junction bases with no gene match: 10. This CDR3 comprises 16 residues. Germline assignment: CDR1 SGHVS and CDR2 FQNEAQ. CDR3 bases: TGTGCCAGCAGCATCGGACAGGACAGGGGGTTCTATGGCTACACCTTC. Translation: CASSIGQDRGFYGYTF.

The chain uses TRBV19 and TRBJ2-5; 9 bases line up with TRBD2. Germline V gives CDR1 LNHDA, CDR2 SQIVND (reference sequence). The CDR3 covers 16 residues. V shed 1 base, J shed 1 base, and the junction held 4 bases outside the gene matches. The CDR3: CASSIGQAGGQETQYF. Here the CDR3 DNA reads TGTGCCAGTAGTATAGGACAAGCGGGAGGCCAAGAGACCCAGTACTTC. Full variable domain (rest looked up from reference TRBV19 and TRBJ2-5): DGGITQSPKYLFRKEGQNVTLSCEQNLNHDAMYWYRQDPGQGLRLIYYSQIVNDFQKGDIAEGYSVSREKKESFPLTVTSAQKNPTAFYLCASSIGQAGGQETQYFGPGTRLLVL.

The chain carries TRBV7-2 and TRBJ2-4, with 9 bases that match TRBD1. The germline gives CDR1 SGHTA, CDR2 FQGNSA. The CDR3 is 14 amino acids. J was trimmed by 12 bases and V by 6 bases; bases with no gene match: 12. The CDR3 coding sequence is TGTGCCAGCAGTCCAGACCGGGACAGGGATAGTCAGTACTTC. Translation: CASSPDRDRDSQYF.

The chain couples TRBV7-2 to TRBJ1-2; weak D call: TRBD1 (6 bases). Germline assignment: CDR1 SGHTA and CDR2 FQGNSA. The CDR3 is made up of 14 amino acids. The V end lost 6 bases, the J end lost 6 bases, and 17 bases lay between the germline ends. The CDR3 region is CASRQGQPVDGYTF. DNA of the CDR3: TGTGCCAGCAGACAAGGACAGCCCGTGGATGGCTACACCTTC. The variable domain in full, with the rest retrieved from reference TRBV7-2 and TRBJ1-2, is GAGVSQSPSNKVTEKGKDVELRCDPISGHTALYWYRQSLGQGLEFLIYFQGNSAPDKSGLPSDRFSAERTGGSVSTLTIQRTQQEDSAVYLCASRQGQPVDGYTFGSGTRLTVV.

V usage is TRBV19 and J usage is TRBJ2-1; TRBD2 agrees at 8 bases. Germline V gene sequence: CDR1 LNHDA, CDR2 SQIVND (reference sequence). V was pared by 1 base and J by 4 bases, with 3 bases of the junction left unmatched. The CDR3 has 15 amino acids. The CDR3 DNA reads as TGTGCCAGTAGTATAGGGGCGGGAGGATACAATGAGCAGTTCTTC. It yields the protein CASSIGAGGYNEQFF. The variable domain in full, completed from reference TRBV19 and TRBJ2-1, reads DGGITQSPKYLFRKEGQNVTLSCEQNLNHDAMYWYRQDPGQGLRLIYYSQIVNDFQKGDIAEGYSVSREKKESFPLTVTSAQKNPTAFYLCASSIGAGGYNEQFFGPGTRLTVL.

The chain uses TRBV4-1 and TRBJ2-3; D may be TRBD2 (6 bases). Trimming cost V 8 bases and J 2 bases, with 8 bases left between them. Germline V gene lookup returns CDR1 MGHRA and CDR2 YSYEKL. This CDR3 has 12 amino acids. The CDR3 coding sequence is TGCGCCAGCGGGGGGATCACAGATACGCAGTATTTT. Residues: CASGGITDTQYF.